This note documents a single T cell receptor (beta chain) sequence. The data belong to a study of lung T cells in sarcoidosis with Löfgren's syndrome. TCRdb independently ran MiXCR on the reads; one entry per CDR3 protein. The sample includes 15,000 to 25,000 distinct CDR3 sequences, 20% to 25% of them seen just once. This TCR came from a human donor with sarcoidosis (Löfgren's syndrome or another form), or a control subject (not recorded which). The sample consisted of CD4+ T cells from PBMCs.

In DNA, the CDR3 is TGCGCCAGCAGCTTGGTACAAACAAACACTGAAGCTTTCTTT. It specifies CASSLVQTNTEAFF. The gene calls are TRBV5-1 and TRBJ1-1, with D unresolved. The CDR3 extends over 14 amino acids. The germline V gene encodes CDR1 SGHRS and CDR2 YFSETQ. Trimming stripped 0 bases from V and 2 bases from J, with 8 bases between.